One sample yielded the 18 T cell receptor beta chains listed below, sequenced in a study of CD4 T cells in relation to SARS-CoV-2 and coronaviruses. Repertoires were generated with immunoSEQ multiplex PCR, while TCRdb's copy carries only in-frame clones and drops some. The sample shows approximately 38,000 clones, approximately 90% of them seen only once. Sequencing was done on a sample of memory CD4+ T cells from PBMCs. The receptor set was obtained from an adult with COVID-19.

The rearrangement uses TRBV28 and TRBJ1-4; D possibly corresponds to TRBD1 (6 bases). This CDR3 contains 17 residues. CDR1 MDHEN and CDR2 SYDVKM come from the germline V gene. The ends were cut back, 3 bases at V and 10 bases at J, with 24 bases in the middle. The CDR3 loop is CASSFPQPGTRPGKLFF. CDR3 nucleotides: TGTGCCAGCAGTTTCCCACAGCCCGGGACACGGCCTGGAAAACTGTTTTTT.

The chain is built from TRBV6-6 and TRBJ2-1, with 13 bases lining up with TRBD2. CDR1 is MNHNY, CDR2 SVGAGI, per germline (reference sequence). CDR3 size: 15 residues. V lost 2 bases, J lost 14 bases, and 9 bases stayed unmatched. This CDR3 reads CASSYVTTSGGTKFF. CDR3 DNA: TGTGCCAGCAGTTACGTTACGACTAGCGGGGGGACAAAGTTCTTC.

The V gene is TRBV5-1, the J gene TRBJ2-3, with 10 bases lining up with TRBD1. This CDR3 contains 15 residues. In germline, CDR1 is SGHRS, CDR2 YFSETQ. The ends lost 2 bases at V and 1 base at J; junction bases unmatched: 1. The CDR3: CASSFGQGGTDTQYF. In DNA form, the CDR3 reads TGCGCCAGCAGCTTCGGACAGGGGGGCACAGATACGCAGTATTTT.

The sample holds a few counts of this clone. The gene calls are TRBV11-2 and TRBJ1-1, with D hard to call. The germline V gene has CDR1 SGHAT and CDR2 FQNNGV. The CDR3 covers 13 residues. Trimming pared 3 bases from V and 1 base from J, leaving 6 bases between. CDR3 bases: TGTGCCAGCAGCTTCTCCCGGAACACTGAAGCTTTCTTT. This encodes CASSFSRNTEAFF. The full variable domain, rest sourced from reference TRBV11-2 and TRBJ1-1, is EAGVAQSPRYKIIEKRQSVAFWCNPISGHATLYWYQQILGQGPKLLIQFQNNGVVDDSQLPKDRFSAERLKGVDSTLKIQPAKLEDSAVYLCASSFSRNTEAFFGQGTRLTVV.

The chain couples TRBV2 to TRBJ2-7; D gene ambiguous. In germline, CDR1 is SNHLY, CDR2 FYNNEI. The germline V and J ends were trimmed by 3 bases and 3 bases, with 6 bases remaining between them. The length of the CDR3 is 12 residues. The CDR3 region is CASSEVHYEQYF. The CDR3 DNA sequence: TGTGCCAGCAGTGAGGTTCACTACGAGCAGTACTTC.

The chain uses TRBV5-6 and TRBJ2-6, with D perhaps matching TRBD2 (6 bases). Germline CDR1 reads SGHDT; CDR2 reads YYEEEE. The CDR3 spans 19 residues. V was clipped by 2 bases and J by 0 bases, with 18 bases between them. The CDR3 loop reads CASSFEAREASSGANVLTF. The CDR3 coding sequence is TGTGCCAGCAGCTTTGAGGCCAGGGAGGCTAGCTCTGGGGCCAACGTCCTGACTTTC.

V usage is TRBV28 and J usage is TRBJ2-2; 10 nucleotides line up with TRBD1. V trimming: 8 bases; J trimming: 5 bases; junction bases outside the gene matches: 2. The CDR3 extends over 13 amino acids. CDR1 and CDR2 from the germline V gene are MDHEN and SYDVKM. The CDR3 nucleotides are TGTGCCAGCCGGACAGGGGGGACCGGGGAGCTGTTTTTT. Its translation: CASRTGGTGELFF.

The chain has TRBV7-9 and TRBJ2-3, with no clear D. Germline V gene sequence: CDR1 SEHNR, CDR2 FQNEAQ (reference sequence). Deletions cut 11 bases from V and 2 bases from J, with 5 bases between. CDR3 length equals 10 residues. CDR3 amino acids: CAPDTDTQYF. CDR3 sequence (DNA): TGTGCCCCCGACACAGATACGCAGTATTTT.

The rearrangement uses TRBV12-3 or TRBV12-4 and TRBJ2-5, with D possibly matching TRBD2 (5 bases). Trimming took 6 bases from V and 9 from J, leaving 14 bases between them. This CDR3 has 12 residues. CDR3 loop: CASSGLIGPQYF. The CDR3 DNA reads TGTGCCAGCAGCGGACTGATAGGGCCCCAGTACTTC.

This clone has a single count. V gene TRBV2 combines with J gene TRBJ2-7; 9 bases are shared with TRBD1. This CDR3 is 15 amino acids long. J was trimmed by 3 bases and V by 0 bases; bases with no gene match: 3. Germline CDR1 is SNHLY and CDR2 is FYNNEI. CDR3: CASSEAKTGGYEQYF. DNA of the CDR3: TGTGCCAGCAGTGAAGCGAAGACAGGGGGCTACGAGCAGTACTTC.

CDR3 in amino acids: CASTEGVLGYTF. The CDR3 DNA sequence: TGTGCCAGCACCGAAGGGGTTCTTGGCTACACCTTC. V is TRBV28 and J is TRBJ1-2; D is perhaps TRBD1 (5 bases). The CDR3 loop spans 12 amino acids. CDR1 is MDHEN, CDR2 SYDVKM, per germline. With 7 bases removed from V and 7 bases from J, the gap between germline ends came to 13 bases.

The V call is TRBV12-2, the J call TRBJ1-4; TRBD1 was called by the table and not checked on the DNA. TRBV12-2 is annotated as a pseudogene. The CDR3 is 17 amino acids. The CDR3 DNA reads TGTGCAAGTCGCTTAGGGGAGGACAGGGGACACAATGAAAAACTGTTTTTT. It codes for CASRLGEDRGHNEKLFF.

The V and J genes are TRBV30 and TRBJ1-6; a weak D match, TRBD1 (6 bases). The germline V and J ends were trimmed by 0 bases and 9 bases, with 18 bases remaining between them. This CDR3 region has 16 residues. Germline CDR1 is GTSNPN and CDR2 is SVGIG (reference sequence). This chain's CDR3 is CAWSVNRQARGSPLHF. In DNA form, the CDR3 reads TGTGCCTGGAGTGTTAATAGACAGGCTCGTGGTTCACCCCTCCACTTT.

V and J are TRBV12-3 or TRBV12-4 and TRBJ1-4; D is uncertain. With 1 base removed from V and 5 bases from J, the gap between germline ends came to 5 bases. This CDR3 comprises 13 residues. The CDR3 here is CASSLGVNEKLFF. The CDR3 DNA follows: TGTGCCAGCAGTTTAGGAGTGAATGAAAAACTGTTTTTT.

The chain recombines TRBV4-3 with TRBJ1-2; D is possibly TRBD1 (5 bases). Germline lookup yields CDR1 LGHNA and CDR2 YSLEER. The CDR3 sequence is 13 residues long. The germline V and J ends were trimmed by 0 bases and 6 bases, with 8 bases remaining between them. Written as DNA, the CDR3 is TGCGCCAGCAGCCAAGATGGGGGGGATGGCTACACCTTC. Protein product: CASSQDGGDGYTF.

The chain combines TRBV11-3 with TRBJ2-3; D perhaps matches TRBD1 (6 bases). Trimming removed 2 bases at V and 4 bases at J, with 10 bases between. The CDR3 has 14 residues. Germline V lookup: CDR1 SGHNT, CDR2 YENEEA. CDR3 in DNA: TGTGCCAGCAGCTTAAACAGGGCATCAGATACGCAGTATTTT. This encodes CASSLNRASDTQYF.

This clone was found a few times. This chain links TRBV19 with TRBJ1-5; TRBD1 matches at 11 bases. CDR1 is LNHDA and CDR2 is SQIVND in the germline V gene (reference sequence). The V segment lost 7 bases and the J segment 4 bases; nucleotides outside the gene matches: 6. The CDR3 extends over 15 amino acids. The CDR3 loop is CASKHGTGGNQPQHF. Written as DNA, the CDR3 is TGTGCCAGTAAACATGGGACAGGGGGTAATCAGCCCCAGCATTTT.

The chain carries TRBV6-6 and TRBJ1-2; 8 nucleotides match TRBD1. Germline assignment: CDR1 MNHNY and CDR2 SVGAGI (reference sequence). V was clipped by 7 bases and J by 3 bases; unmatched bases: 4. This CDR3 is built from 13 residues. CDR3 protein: CASIEGQDYGYTF. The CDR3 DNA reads TGTGCCAGCATTGAGGGACAGGACTATGGCTACACCTTC.